Following are 23 T cell receptor beta chains from one sample sequenced in a study of blood T cell repertoires in COVID-19 (dated by TCRdb to the early 2020s). Library method: the immunoSEQ multiplex PCR assay. The table comes from immuneACCESS by way of TCRdb, which keeps in-frame sequences with V and J called. Part of the clones is missing from these tables; in studies checked, under half for an unresolved V gene and the rest for unknown reasons. Counted in this sample were about 150,000 clones; roughly 85% of them appeared once. The ten biggest clones cover roughly 8.3% of the sample. What was sequenced was peripheral blood. The receptor source for this set is an older woman with COVID-19, enrolled during active disease.

The chain has TRBV19 and TRBJ2-7; D is perhaps TRBD2 (6 bases). Trimming took off 5 bases at V and 3 bases at J, with 17 bases between the two ends. Germline lookup yields CDR1 LNHDA and CDR2 SQIVND (reference sequence). CDR3 size: 15 residues. CDR3: CASSPRDLGDYEQYF. CDR3 nucleotide sequence: TGTGCCAGTAGTCCCCGGGACTTGGGGGACTACGAGCAGTACTTC.

This chain links TRBV2 with TRBJ1-5; TRBD1 agrees at 10 bases. J gave up 5 bases and V 6 bases, and 4 bases lay outside the gene matches. This CDR3 spans 14 amino acids. Germline CDR1 and CDR2: SNHLY and FYNNEI. CDR3 sequence reads: CASRVGQGYQPQHF. Written as DNA, the CDR3 is TGTGCCAGCAGAGTGGGACAGGGGTATCAGCCCCAGCATTTT.

CDR3 coding DNA: TGTGCCAGCAGCCAAGGCCGAAGAGCTAACTATGGCTACACCTTC. Translated, it gives CASSQGRRANYGYTF. The chain joins TRBV3-1 (or the pseudogene TRBV3-2) to TRBJ1-2; no clear D. Per germline, CDR1 LGHDT and CDR2 YNNKEL (reference sequence). The CDR3 has 15 residues. With 1 base removed from V and 0 bases from J, the gap between germline ends came to 9 bases.

This chain joins TRBV18 and TRBJ2-3; D gene uncertain. The germline gives CDR1 KGHSH, CDR2 LQKENI. This CDR3 contains 14 residues. The V end was cut by 0 bases, the J end by 1 base, with 5 bases between. In nucleotides, the CDR3 is TGTGCCAGCTCACCACCTATCGGCACAGATACGCAGTATTTT. As protein: CASSPPIGTDTQYF.

This clone was observed once. The V call is TRBV7-9, the J call TRBJ1-2, with D perhaps matching TRBD1 (5 bases). The CDR3 loop spans 14 amino acids. Germline CDR1 reads SEHNR; CDR2 reads FQNEAQ (reference sequence). V lost 5 bases and J lost 4, with 14 bases in between. CDR3 sequence reads: CASSLTTASYGYTF. The DNA for the CDR3 is TGTGCCAGCAGCCTGACGACAGCTAGCTATGGCTACACCTTC.

This sequence joins TRBV6-5 and TRBJ1-3, with D tentatively TRBD1 (5 bases). This CDR3 is built from 15 residues. V shed 5 bases and J shed 0 bases, with 11 bases lying between them. Germline V gene lookup returns CDR1 MNHEY and CDR2 SVGAGI. In DNA, the CDR3 is TGTGCCAGCAGTACGAGCCAGGGCTCTGGAAACACCATATATTTT. It codes for CASSTSQGSGNTIYF.

The chain has TRBV27 and TRBJ1-5, with D uncertain. The CDR3 spans 16 residues. The V gene lost 8 bases and the J gene lost 2 bases, with 19 bases spanning the gap. Per germline, CDR1 MNHEY and CDR2 SMNVEV (reference sequence). CDR3 protein: CASRRDAGLGNQPQHF. The DNA of the CDR3 is TGTGCCAGCCGGAGAGACGCCGGACTAGGCAATCAGCCCCAGCATTTT.

The rearrangement links TRBV6-5 to TRBJ1-2; D not certain. The CDR3 consists of 13 residues. Trimming pared 0 bases from V and 4 bases from J, leaving 6 bases between. CDR1 MNHEY and CDR2 SVGAGI come from the germline V gene. The CDR3 protein is CASSYSLTYGYTF. The CDR3 nucleotides are TGTGCCAGCAGTTACTCTCTAACCTATGGCTACACCTTC.

The chain combines TRBV7-2 with TRBJ2-7, with 12 nucleotides matching TRBD1. J lost 7 bases, V lost 0 bases, and 10 bases had no gene match. Germline CDR1 reads SGHTA; CDR2 reads FQGNSA. This CDR3 has 17 amino acids. CDR3 sequence (DNA): TGTGCCAGCAGCTTAGCCCCCGGGACAGGGGGCCAGCGGGAGCAGTACTTC. Residues: CASSLAPGTGGQREQYF.

This clone has a handful of counts. The V and J genes are TRBV2 and TRBJ1-5; no reliable D call. Germline V gene data show CDR1 as SNHLY and CDR2 as FYNNEI. This CDR3 has 17 residues. Trimming took 5 bases from V and 7 from J, leaving 24 bases between them. The CDR3 sequence is CASSTVGVPSSGQPQHF. DNA for the CDR3: TGTGCCAGCAGTACGGTAGGAGTCCCTTCGAGCGGCCAGCCCCAGCATTTT. Using reference TRBV2 and TRBJ1-5 for the parts outside the CDR3, the full variable domain is EPEVTQTPSHQVTQMGQEVILRCVPISNHLYFYWYRQILGQKVEFLVSFYNNEISEKSEIFDDQFSVERPDGSNFTLKIRSTKLEDSAMYFCASSTVGVPSSGQPQHFGDGTRLSIL.

The chain joins TRBV2 to TRBJ2-3; D gene uncertain. The germline V gene encodes CDR1 SNHLY and CDR2 FYNNEI. The CDR3 contains 11 residues. Trimming stripped 6 bases from V and 6 bases from J, with 7 bases between. DNA for the CDR3: TGTGCCAGCAGGGCGCGGGATACGCAGTATTTT. Protein sequence: CASRARDTQYF.

This sequence joins TRBV6-5 and TRBJ1-2; D perhaps matches TRBD1 (5 bases). The ends were cut back, 4 bases at V and 0 bases at J, with 9 bases in the middle. The CDR3 consists of 14 residues. Germline CDR1 is MNHEY and CDR2 is SVGAGI. Written as DNA, the CDR3 is TGTGCCAGCAGTTCGGGGGGTCCTAACTATGGCTACACCTTC. This sequence encodes CASSSGGPNYGYTF.

V is TRBV10-3 and J is TRBJ1-6; tentatively, D is TRBD1 (5 bases). This CDR3 spans 14 amino acids. Germline loops: CDR1 ENHRY, CDR2 SYGVKD. The V and J ends lost 7 bases and 9 bases respectively, with 16 bases between them. The CDR3 spells CAITVDPRGSPLHF. As DNA, the CDR3 is TGTGCCATCACCGTCGACCCAAGGGGTTCACCCCTCCACTTT.

The chain combines TRBV5-4 with TRBJ1-1; D is unclear. The CDR3 spans 17 residues. The germline CDR1 and CDR2 sequences are SGHNT and YYREEE (reference sequence). V was clipped by 1 base and J by 3 bases, with 19 bases between them. CDR3 sequence reads: CASSLLSGIRRDTEAFF. In DNA form, the CDR3 reads TGTGCCAGCAGCTTGTTGTCGGGGATCAGGCGTGACACTGAAGCTTTCTTT.

V and J are TRBV4-1 and TRBJ1-5; maybe TRBD1 (6 bases). This CDR3 has 15 residues. Trimming cost V 4 bases and J 0 bases, with 10 bases left between them. Germline V gene sequence: CDR1 MGHRA, CDR2 YSYEKL. The CDR3 here is CASSPHRDSNQPQHF. The CDR3 DNA reads TGCGCCAGCAGCCCTCACAGGGATAGCAATCAGCCCCAGCATTTT.

This sequence joins TRBV19 and TRBJ2-3; TRBD1 might be the D (6 bases). Trimming shortened V by 3 bases and J by 9 bases, and 16 bases separated the two germline ends. In germline, CDR1 is LNHDA, CDR2 SQIVND (reference sequence). The CDR3 has 14 residues. CDR3 coding DNA: TGTGCCAGTAGTATTCCTACAGGGCGGCGAACGCAGTATTTT. This translates into CASSIPTGRRTQYF.

The rearrangement links TRBV9 to TRBJ2-3, with 10 bases matching TRBD2. Per germline, CDR1 SGDLS and CDR2 YYNGEE. The CDR3 spans 15 residues. V lost 3 bases, J lost 4 bases, and 5 bases stayed unmatched. The DNA for the CDR3 is TGTGCCAGCAGCGACGGACTAGCGGCTTCAGATACGCAGTATTTT. It specifies CASSDGLAASDTQYF.

The rearrangement links TRBV6-1 to TRBJ1-2, with TRBD1 as a possible D gene (6 bases). V was clipped by 3 bases and J by 0 bases, with 11 bases between them. The CDR3 consists of 15 residues. Germline lookup yields CDR1 MNHNS and CDR2 SASEGT. CDR3 nucleotide sequence: TGTGCCAGCAGTGATCGGACAGCCGCTAACTATGGCTACACCTTC. It specifies CASSDRTAANYGYTF.

The V gene is TRBV25-1, the J gene TRBJ1-6, with a tentative D call TRBD1 (5 bases). V shed 0 bases and J shed 6 bases, with 15 bases lying between them. The CDR3 is made up of 17 amino acids. Looked up from germline, CDR1 is MGHDK and CDR2 is SYGVNS. The CDR3 sequence: CASSEYNPGIGNSPLHF. CDR3 sequence (DNA): TGTGCCAGCAGTGAATATAATCCAGGGATAGGTAATTCACCCCTCCACTTT.

The V and J genes are TRBV7-9 and TRBJ1-5, with D possibly matching TRBD1 (5 bases). CDR1 is SEHNR and CDR2 is FQNEAQ in the germline V gene (reference sequence). The CDR3 sequence is 14 residues long. Trimming left V 3 bases short and J 6 bases short, with 12 bases between. The CDR3 region has the DNA TGTGCCAGCAGCTTTGGGCAGGGTAGTCAGCCCCAGCATTTT. Encoded protein: CASSFGQGSQPQHF.

The genes are TRBV14 and TRBJ1-2; maybe TRBD1 (5 bases). V lost 5 bases, J lost 4 bases, and 14 bases lay in between. CDR1 SGHDN and CDR2 FVKESK come from the germline V gene. This CDR3 region has 14 residues. The CDR3 region is CASSYDSLIYGYTF. The DNA for the CDR3 is TGTGCCAGCAGCTACGACAGTCTCATCTATGGCTACACCTTC. Full variable domain (remainder filled in from reference TRBV14 and TRBJ1-2): EAGVTQFPSHSVIEKGQTVTLRCDPISGHDNLYWYRRVMGKEIKFLLHFVKESKQDESGMPNNRFLAERTGGTYSTLKVQPAELEDSGVYFCASSYDSLIYGYTFGSGTRLTVV.

This chain uses TRBV5-6 with TRBJ1-1, with 10 bases fitting TRBD1. The CDR3 runs to 17 residues. Germline lookup yields CDR1 SGHDT and CDR2 YYEEEE. Trimming took 3 bases from V and 0 from J; bases not matched to a gene: 8. In DNA form, the CDR3 reads TGTGCCAGCAGCTGGGGGACAGGGGACACCATGAACACTGAAGCTTTCTTT. Its protein product is CASSWGTGDTMNTEAFF.

Here the CDR3 reads CASTEEDRGRIEAFF. CDR3 in DNA: TGTGCCAGCACCGAGGAGGACAGGGGGCGGATTGAAGCTTTCTTT. The chain recombines TRBV6-5 with TRBJ1-1; TRBD1 agrees at 11 bases. J was trimmed by 7 bases and V by 7 bases; bases with no gene match: 11. This CDR3 contains 15 residues. Germline V gives CDR1 MNHEY, CDR2 SVGAGI.